This passage covers 16 T cell receptor beta chains from one sample sequenced in a study of cytomegalovirus exposure and HLA in healthy donors. PCR was performed using 60 Vbeta and 13 Jbeta primers. Sequencing used immunoSEQ multiplex PCR; TCRdb keeps in-frame clones, though not all of them. The repertoire consists of 100,000 to 150,000 clones, with about four fifths occurring once and the leading ten covering roughly 3.7%. The sample was PBMCs. The source is a woman in her forties in good health and CMV-seropositive.

CDR3 nucleotides: TGTGCCAGCAGCTTAGGCGACAGGGTAATGTGCAATCAGCCCCAGCATTTT. Amino acid sequence: CASSLGDRVMCNQPQHF. The chain couples TRBV11-3 to TRBJ1-5; 7 bases are a match to TRBD1. J was trimmed by 2 bases and V by 1 base; bases with no gene match: 8. The length of the CDR3 is 17 residues. Germline CDR1 SGHNT, CDR2 YENEEA.

The chain uses TRBV6-1 and TRBJ2-5; D may be TRBD2 (5 bases). Germline values: CDR1 MNHNS, CDR2 SASEGT. This CDR3 spans 13 amino acids. V lost 4 bases and J 4 bases, leaving 10 bases between the germline ends. CDR3 sequence reads: CASSVGLAETQYF. DNA for the CDR3: TGTGCCAGCAGTGTTGGACTCGCAGAGACCCAGTACTTC.

V is TRBV28 and J is TRBJ2-1; a weak D match, TRBD1 (6 bases). The V and J ends lost 5 bases and 5 bases respectively, with 13 bases between them. Germline-derived CDR1 and CDR2 are MDHEN and SYDVKM. The CDR3 sequence is 14 residues long. The DNA of the CDR3 is TGTGCCAGCAGTGCCCCGGACAGAAACAATGAGCAGTTCTTC. Protein: CASSAPDRNNEQFF. Looking up the rest from reference TRBV28 and TRBJ2-1 gives the full variable domain: DVKVTQSSRYLVKRTGEKVFLECVQDMDHENMFWYRQDPGLGLRLIYFSYDVKMKEKGDIPEGYSVSREKKERFSLILESASTNQTSMYLCASSAPDRNNEQFFGPGTRLTVL.

The chain links TRBV27 to TRBJ2-5; 7 nucleotides match TRBD2. The ends lost 3 bases at V and 3 bases at J; junction bases unmatched: 10. Germline V CDR1 and CDR2: MNHEY, SMNVEV (reference sequence). This CDR3 spans 16 amino acids. The CDR3 nucleotides are TGTGCCAGCAGTTTCCTATCGGCGGGAGTTGAAGAGACCCAGTACTTC. Amino acid sequence: CASSFLSAGVEETQYF.

V gene TRBV5-1 combines with J gene TRBJ2-7, with a weak D call TRBD1 (5 bases). V was clipped by 4 bases and J by 0 bases, with 14 bases between them. Per germline, CDR1 SGHRS and CDR2 YFSETQ. This CDR3 has 15 amino acids. DNA of the CDR3: TGCGCCAGCAGCCCCAGGGTAACAGGCTCCTACGAGCAGTACTTC. Amino acids: CASSPRVTGSYEQYF.

V gene TRBV10-2 combines with J gene TRBJ1-2; D possibly corresponds to TRBD1 (6 bases). Germline CDR1 reads WSHSY; CDR2 reads SAAADI. This CDR3 is built from 14 residues. The V gene lost 2 bases and the J gene lost 4 bases, with 11 bases spanning the gap. The CDR3 coding sequence is TGCGCCAGCAGTGAGACAGGGACGGGCTATGGCTACACCTTC. Protein product: CASSETGTGYGYTF.

This clone was found a few times. The chain is built from TRBV27 and TRBJ1-1, with D possibly being TRBD1 (5 bases). This CDR3 has 12 residues. Germline V CDR1 and CDR2: MNHEY, SMNVEV (reference sequence). Trimming stripped 0 bases from V and 8 bases from J, with 7 bases between. CDR3 in DNA: TGTGCCAGCAGTTTATCAGGGGTGGAAGCTTTCTTT. Translating gives CASSLSGVEAFF.

The chain has TRBV27 and TRBJ2-7; weak D call: TRBD2 (5 bases). The germline V gene has CDR1 MNHEY and CDR2 SMNVEV (reference sequence). V lost 2 bases and J 6 bases, leaving 11 bases between the germline ends. The CDR3 extends over 13 amino acids. The CDR3 sequence: CASSLTSYSEQYF. CDR3 coding DNA: TGTGCCAGCAGTTTAACTAGTTACTCCGAGCAGTACTTC.

This chain links TRBV5-1 with TRBJ2-1; D unclear. The germline V gene has CDR1 SGHRS and CDR2 YFSETQ. This CDR3 comprises 15 residues. V shed 0 bases and J shed 2 bases, with 9 bases lying between them. The CDR3 nucleotides are TGCGCCAGCAGCTTGGCTGGGCTTACCTACAATGAGCAGTTCTTC. This sequence encodes CASSLAGLTYNEQFF.

Concerning this clone: In the same sample, other DNA sequences code for this CDR3. This chain connects TRBV6-6 to TRBJ2-5, with 10 bases fitting TRBD2. J gave up 3 bases and V 2 bases, and 0 bases lay outside the gene matches. Germline V gene lookup returns CDR1 MNHNY and CDR2 SVGAGI (reference sequence). The CDR3 has 14 amino acids. CDR3 residues: CASSYGLAEETQYF. In DNA, the CDR3 is TGTGCCAGCAGTTACGGACTAGCGGAAGAGACCCAGTACTTC.

The V gene is TRBV5-5, the J gene TRBJ1-5; tentative D call: TRBD1 (6 bases). The CDR3 totals 16 residues. V gave up 3 bases and J gave up 2 bases, with 15 bases separating them. The V gene's germline CDR1 is SGHKS and CDR2 YYEKEE (reference sequence). The CDR3 loop reads CASSWGTTDGNQPQHF. The CDR3 DNA reads TGTGCCAGCAGCTGGGGGACAACTGACGGCAATCAGCCCCAGCATTTT.

The rearrangement uses TRBV2 and TRBJ2-7; the match to TRBD2 covers 8 bases. CDR1 is SNHLY and CDR2 is FYNNEI in the germline V gene. CDR3 size: 14 residues. V shed 6 bases and J 4 bases; nucleotides not matched to a gene: 8. CDR3 residues: CASRGFSGDYEQYF. The CDR3 DNA reads TGTGCCAGCAGGGGGTTTAGCGGGGATTACGAGCAGTACTTC.

The chain employs TRBV9 and TRBJ2-1; 7 positions agree with TRBD1. Germline V gene data show CDR1 as SGDLS and CDR2 as YYNGEE. This CDR3 comprises 18 residues. The trim removed 4 bases at V and 0 bases at J, leaving 13 bases unmatched. The CDR3: CASSTEGGSISSYNEQFF. CDR3 sequence (DNA): TGTGCCAGCAGCACAGAAGGGGGCAGCATAAGCTCCTACAATGAGCAGTTCTTC.

The rearrangement links TRBV29-1 to TRBJ1-1; TRBD1 is a possible D gene (5 bases). Trimming shortened V by 0 bases and J by 10 bases, and 9 bases separated the two germline ends. Germline CDR1 reads SQVTM; CDR2 reads ANQGSEA. The CDR3 contains 11 residues. The CDR3 region has the DNA TGCAGCGTTGAAGATGGGGCTGCAGCTTTCTTT. Translated, it gives CSVEDGAAAFF. The full variable domain, completed using reference TRBV29-1 and TRBJ1-1, is SAVISQKPSRDICQRGTSLTIQCQVDSQVTMMFWYRQQPGQSLTLIATANQGSEATYESGFVIDKFPISRPNLTFSTLTVSNMSPEDSSIYLCSVEDGAAAFFGQGTRLTVV.

This sequence joins TRBV7-6 and TRBJ2-7, with 7 positions matching TRBD1. From germline, CDR1 is SGHVS and CDR2 FNYEAQ. The CDR3 sequence is 14 residues long. V lost 5 bases to trimming and J lost 2 bases; unmatched junction nucleotides: 6. In DNA form, the CDR3 reads TGTGCCAGCAGCCCCCCCCAGGGGGCCTACGAGCAGTACTTC. Residues: CASSPPQGAYEQYF. The variable domain in full, with the rest retrieved from reference TRBV7-6 and TRBJ2-7, is GAGVSQSPRYKVTKRGQDVALRCDPISGHVSLYWYRQALGQGPEFLTYFNYEAQQDKSGLPNDRFSAERPEGSISTLTIQRTEQRDSAMYRCASSPPQGAYEQYFGPGTRLTVT.

On this clone itself: Its ends do not fully match the called genes, so a read error is possible. The rearrangement uses TRBV9 and TRBJ1-1; D gene ambiguous. Germline lookup yields CDR1 SGDLS and CDR2 YYNGEE. The CDR3 totals 12 residues. The CDR3 reads CAGSVGSTEAFF. The CDR3 region has the DNA TGTGCCGGCAGCGTAGGGAGCACTGAAGCTTTCTTT. The full variable domain, rest sourced from reference TRBV9 and TRBJ1-1, is DSGVTQTPKHLITATGQRVTLRCSPRSGDLSVYWYQQSLDQGLQFLIQYYNGEERAKGNILERFSAQQFPDLHSELNLSSLELGDSALYFCAGSVGSTEAFFGQGTRLTVV.